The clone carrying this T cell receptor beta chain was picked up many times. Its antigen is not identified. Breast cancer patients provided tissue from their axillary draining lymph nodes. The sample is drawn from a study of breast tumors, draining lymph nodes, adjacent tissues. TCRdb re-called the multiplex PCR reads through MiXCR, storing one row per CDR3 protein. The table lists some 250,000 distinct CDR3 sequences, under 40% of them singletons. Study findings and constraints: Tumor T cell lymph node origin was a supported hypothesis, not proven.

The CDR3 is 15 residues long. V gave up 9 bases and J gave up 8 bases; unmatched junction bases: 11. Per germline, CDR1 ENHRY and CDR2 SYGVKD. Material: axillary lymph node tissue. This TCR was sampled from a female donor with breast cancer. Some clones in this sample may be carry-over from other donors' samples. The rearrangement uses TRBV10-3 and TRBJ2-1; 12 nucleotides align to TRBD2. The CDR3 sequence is CAISSGTSGPDEQFF. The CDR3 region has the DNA TGTGCCATTTCCTCCGGGACTAGCGGGCCGGATGAGCAGTTCTTC.